The TCR beta chain under discussion was sequenced for a study of shared T cell receptors in the human thymus. CDR1 and CDR2 from the germline V gene are SGHRS and YFSETQ. CDR3 length: 15 residues. The ends lost 3 bases at V and 3 bases at J; junction bases unmatched: 6. Some clones are missing from TCRdb's copy, which holds only in-frame ones; the method was immunoSEQ multiplex PCR. Of some 640,000 clones in the sample, around 87% are singletons; the top ten hold more than 0.009%. These data were likewise used in another study, on human thymus T cells. As reported in that work: The thymus tissue came from resections taken during corrective heart surgery.

The sequenced sample was thymocytes. This sequence originates from a boy in the first two years of life with a congenital heart defect. The chain is built from TRBV5-1 and TRBJ2-7, with TRBD1 identical over 10 bases. CDR3 in DNA: TGCGCCAGCAGCTCCCGGGACAGGGGATACTACGAGCAGTACTTC. It specifies CASSSRDRGYYEQYF.